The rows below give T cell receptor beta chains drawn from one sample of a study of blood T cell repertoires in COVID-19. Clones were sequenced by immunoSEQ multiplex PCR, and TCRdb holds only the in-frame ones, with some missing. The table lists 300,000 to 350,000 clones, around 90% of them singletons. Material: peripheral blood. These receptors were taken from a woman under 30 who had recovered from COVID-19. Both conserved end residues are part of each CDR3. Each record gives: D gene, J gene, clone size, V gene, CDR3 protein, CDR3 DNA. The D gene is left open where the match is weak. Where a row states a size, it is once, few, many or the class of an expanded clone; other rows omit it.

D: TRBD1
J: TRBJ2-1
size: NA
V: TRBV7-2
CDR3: CASSLGPRQGALHNEQFF
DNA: TGTGCCAGCAGCTTAGGACCTAGACAGGGGGCCCTTCACAATGAGCAGTTCTTC

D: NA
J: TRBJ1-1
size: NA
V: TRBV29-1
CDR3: CSASWGVDTEAFF
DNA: TGCAGCGCCAGTTGGGGGGTAGATACTGAAGCTTTCTTT

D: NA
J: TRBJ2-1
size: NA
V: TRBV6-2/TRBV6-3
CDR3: CASSRELGQQFF
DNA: TGTGCCAGCAGTCGGGAACTAGGGCAGCAGTTCTTC

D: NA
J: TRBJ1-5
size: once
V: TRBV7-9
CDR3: CASSLGQYQPQHF
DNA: TGTGCCAGCAGCTTAGGGCAGTATCAGCCCCAGCATTTT

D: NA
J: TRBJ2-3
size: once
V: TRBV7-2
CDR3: CASSLSRGTDTQYF
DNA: TGTGCCAGCAGCTTATCGCGTGGCACAGATACGCAGTATTTT

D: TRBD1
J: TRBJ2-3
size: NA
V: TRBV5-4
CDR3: CASSSGTGFRGTDTQYF
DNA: TGTGCCAGCAGCTCCGGGACAGGGTTTCGAGGTACAGATACGCAGTATTTT

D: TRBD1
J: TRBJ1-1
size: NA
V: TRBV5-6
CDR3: CASSGLTGQGTEAFF
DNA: TGTGCCAGCAGCGGCCTTACGGGACAGGGTACTGAAGCTTTCTTT

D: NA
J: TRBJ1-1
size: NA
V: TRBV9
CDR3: CASSAYGRVNTEAFF
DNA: TGTGCCAGCAGCGCGTACGGCAGGGTGAACACTGAAGCTTTCTTT

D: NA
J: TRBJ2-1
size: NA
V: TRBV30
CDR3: CAWELDRGYEQFF
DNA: TGTGCCTGGGAACTAGACCGGGGGTATGAGCAGTTCTTC

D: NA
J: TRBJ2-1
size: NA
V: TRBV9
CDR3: CASSVWTEAYNEQFF
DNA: TGTGCCAGCAGCGTGTGGACGGAGGCCTACAATGAGCAGTTCTTC

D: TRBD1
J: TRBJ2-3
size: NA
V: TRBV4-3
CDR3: CASSRGQGTDTQYF
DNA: TGCGCCAGCAGCCGGGGACAGGGCACAGATACGCAGTATTTT

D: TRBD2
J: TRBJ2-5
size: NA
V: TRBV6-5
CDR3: CASSSRPLAGEETQYF
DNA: TGTGCCAGCAGTTCCCGCCCACTAGCGGGAGAGGAGACCCAGTACTTC

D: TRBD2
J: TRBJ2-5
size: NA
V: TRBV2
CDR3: CASSGRLAGAQETQYF
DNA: TGTGCCAGCAGTGGGCGTCTAGCGGGAGCACAAGAGACCCAGTACTTC

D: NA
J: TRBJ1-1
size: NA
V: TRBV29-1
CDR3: CSPRGPLDSTNTEAFF
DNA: TGCAGCCCCCGTGGCCCGCTGGACAGTACGAACACTGAAGCTTTCTTT

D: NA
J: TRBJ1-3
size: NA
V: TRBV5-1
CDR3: CASSLDSSGNTIYF
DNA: TGCGCCAGCAGCCTGGACAGCTCTGGAAACACCATATATTTT

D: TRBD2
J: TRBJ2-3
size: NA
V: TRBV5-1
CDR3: CASSLVGAWTSTDAQYF
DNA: TGCGCCAGCAGCTTGGTAGGTGCGTGGACTAGCACAGATGCGCAGTATTTT

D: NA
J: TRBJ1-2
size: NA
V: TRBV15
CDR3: CATRGGDNYGYTF
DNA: TGTGCCACCAGAGGGGGGGATAACTATGGCTACACCTTC

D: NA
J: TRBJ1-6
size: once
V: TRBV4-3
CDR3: CASSQDRQGYNSPLHF
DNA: TGCGCCAGCAGCCAAGATAGGCAGGGCTATAATTCACCCCTCCACTTT

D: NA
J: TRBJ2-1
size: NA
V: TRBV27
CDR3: CASSWSPTYNEQFF
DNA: TGTGCCAGCAGTTGGAGTCCAACCTACAATGAGCAGTTCTTC

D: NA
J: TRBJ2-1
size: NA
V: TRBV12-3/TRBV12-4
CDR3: CASSLTWPEQFF
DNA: TGTGCCAGCAGTCTGACTTGGCCTGAGCAGTTCTTC

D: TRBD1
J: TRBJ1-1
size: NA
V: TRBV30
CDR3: CAWGQENTEAFF
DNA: TGTGCCTGGGGACAGGAGAACACTGAAGCTTTCTTT

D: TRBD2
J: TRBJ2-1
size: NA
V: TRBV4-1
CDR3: CASSLRGAATYNEQFF
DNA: TGCGCCAGCAGCCTGCGGGGGGCGGCAACCTACAATGAGCAGTTCTTC

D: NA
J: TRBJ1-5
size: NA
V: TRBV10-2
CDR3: CASSESLRTARYQPQHF
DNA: TGCGCCAGCAGTGAGTCCCTAAGGACAGCCCGCTATCAGCCCCAGCATTTT

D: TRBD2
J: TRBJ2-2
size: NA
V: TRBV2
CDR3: CASMKRESTGELFF
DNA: TGTGCCAGCATGAAGCGGGAGTCGACCGGGGAGCTGTTTTTT

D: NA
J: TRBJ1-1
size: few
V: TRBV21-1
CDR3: CASSNGHRGGIGTEAFF
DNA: TGTGCCAGCAGCAATGGGCACAGGGGAGGAATCGGCACTGAAGCTTTCTTT

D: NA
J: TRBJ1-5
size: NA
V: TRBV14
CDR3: CASSQGKGNQPQHF
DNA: TGTGCCAGCAGCCAGGGCAAAGGCAATCAGCCCCAGCATTTT

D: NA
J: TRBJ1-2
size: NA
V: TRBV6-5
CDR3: CASSRTSGAYGYTF
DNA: TGTGCCAGCAGTCGAACCTCAGGGGCCTATGGCTACACCTTC

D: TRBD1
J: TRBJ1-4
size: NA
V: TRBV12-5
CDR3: CASGPGQGEATNEKLFF
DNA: TGTGCTAGTGGCCCCGGACAGGGAGAAGCAACTAATGAAAAACTGTTTTTT

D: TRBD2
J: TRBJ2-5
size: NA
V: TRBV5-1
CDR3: CASSSSGIRETQYF
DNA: TGCGCCAGCAGCTCTAGCGGGATTCGAGAGACCCAGTACTTC

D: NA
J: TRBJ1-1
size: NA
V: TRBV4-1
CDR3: CASSQDRRSELKNTEAFF
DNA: TGCGCCAGCAGCCAAGATCGTCGGAGCGAACTCAAGAACACTGAAGCTTTCTTT

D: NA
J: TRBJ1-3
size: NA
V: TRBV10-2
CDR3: CASSLQGTLDNTIYF
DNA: TGCGCCAGCAGTTTACAGGGAACTCTGGACAACACCATATATTTT

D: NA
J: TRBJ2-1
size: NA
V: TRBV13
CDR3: CASSPASGDNEQFF
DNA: TGTGCCAGCAGTCCCGCGTCGGGAGACAATGAGCAGTTCTTC

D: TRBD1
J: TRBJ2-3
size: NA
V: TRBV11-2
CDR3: CASSNSGQGNTDTQYF
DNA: TGTGCCAGCAGCAATAGCGGACAGGGGAACACAGATACGCAGTATTTT

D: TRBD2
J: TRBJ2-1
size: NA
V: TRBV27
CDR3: CASSRWAGVGNEQFF
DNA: TGTGCCAGCAGTCGATGGGCGGGAGTCGGCAATGAGCAGTTCTTC

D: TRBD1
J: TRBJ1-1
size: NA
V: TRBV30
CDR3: CASRGRTNTEAFF
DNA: TGTGCCTCGAGGGGGCGGACGAACACTGAAGCTTTCTTT

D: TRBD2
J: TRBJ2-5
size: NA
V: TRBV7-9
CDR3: CASSLERWGRTSGKETQYF
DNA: TGTGCCAGCAGCTTAGAACGATGGGGGAGGACTAGCGGGAAAGAGACCCAGTACTTC

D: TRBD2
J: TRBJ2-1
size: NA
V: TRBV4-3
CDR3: CASSRNRDYKPNEQFF
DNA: TGCGCCAGCAGCCGAAACCGGGACTATAAACCCAATGAGCAGTTCTTC

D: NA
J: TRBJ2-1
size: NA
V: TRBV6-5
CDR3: CASSWTASSYNEQFF
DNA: TGTGCCAGCAGTTGGACAGCGAGCTCCTACAATGAGCAGTTCTTC

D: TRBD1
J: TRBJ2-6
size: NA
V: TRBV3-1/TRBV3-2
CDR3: CAEEGRKGTGTSGANVLTF
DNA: TGTGCCGAAGAGGGCAGGAAGGGGACAGGGACCTCTGGGGCCAACGTCCTGACTTTC

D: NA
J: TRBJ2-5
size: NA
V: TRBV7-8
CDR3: CASSSNPRARETQYF
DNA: TGTGCCAGCAGCTCCAACCCGAGGGCCAGGGAGACCCAGTACTTC

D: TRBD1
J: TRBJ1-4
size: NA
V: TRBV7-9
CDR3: CASSGRQGAVEKLFF
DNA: TGTGCCAGCAGCGGCCGACAGGGGGCAGTTGAAAAACTGTTTTTT

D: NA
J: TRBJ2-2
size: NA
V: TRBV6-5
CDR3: CASSYSIDPTGELFF
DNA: TGTGCCAGCAGTTACTCGATAGATCCCACCGGGGAGCTGTTTTTT

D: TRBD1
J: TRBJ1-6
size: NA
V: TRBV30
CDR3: CAWSVVTGRYSPLHF
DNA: TGTGCCTGGAGTGTCGTGACAGGGAGATATTCACCCCTCCACTTT

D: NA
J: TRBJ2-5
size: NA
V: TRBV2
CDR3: CASMAGLVETQYF
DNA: TGTGCCAGCATGGCGGGACTCGTAGAGACCCAGTACTTC

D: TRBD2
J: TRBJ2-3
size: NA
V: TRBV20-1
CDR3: CSASPSGSPDTQYF
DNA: TGCAGTGCTAGTCCTAGCGGGAGTCCCGATACGCAGTATTTT

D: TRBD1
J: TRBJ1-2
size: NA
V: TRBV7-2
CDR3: CASSSYRGSRTVNGYTF
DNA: TGTGCCAGCAGCTCATACAGGGGATCCCGCACCGTTAATGGCTACACCTTC

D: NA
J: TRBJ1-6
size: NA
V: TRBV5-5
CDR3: CASSSGREDSPLHF
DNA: TGTGCCAGCAGCTCCGGCAGGGAGGATTCACCCCTCCACTTT

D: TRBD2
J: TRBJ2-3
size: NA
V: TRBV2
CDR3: CASSEEAGATGDTQYF
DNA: TGTGCCAGCAGTGAAGAGGCGGGAGCCACTGGAGATACGCAGTATTTT

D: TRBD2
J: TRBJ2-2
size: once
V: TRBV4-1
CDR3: CASSHLIAGGPGTGELFF
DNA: TGCGCCAGCAGCCACCTCATAGCGGGAGGGCCGGGGACCGGGGAGCTGTTTTTT

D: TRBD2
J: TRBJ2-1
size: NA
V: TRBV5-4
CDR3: CASRMNSGNSYNEQFF
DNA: TGTGCCAGCAGGATGAATAGCGGGAACTCCTACAATGAGCAGTTCTTC

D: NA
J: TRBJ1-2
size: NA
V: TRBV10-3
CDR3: CAISDSGGYTF
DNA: TGTGCCATCAGCGACAGTGGGGGCTACACCTTC

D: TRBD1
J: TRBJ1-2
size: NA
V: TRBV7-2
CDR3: CASSPQTGAYYGYTF
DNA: TGTGCCAGCAGCCCACAGACAGGGGCCTACTATGGCTACACCTTC

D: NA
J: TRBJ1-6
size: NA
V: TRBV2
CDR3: CASTLQRRGNSPLHF
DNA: TGTGCCAGCACCCTACAGAGAAGGGGTAATTCACCCCTCCACTTT

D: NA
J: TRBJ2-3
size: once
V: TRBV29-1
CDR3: CSVSPGATGGTDTQYF
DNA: TGCAGCGTCTCTCCGGGAGCAACGGGGGGCACAGATACGCAGTATTTT

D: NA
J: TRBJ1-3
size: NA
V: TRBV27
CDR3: CASSSLAGSSGNTIYF
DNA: TGTGCCAGCAGTTCCCTAGCAGGATCCTCTGGAAACACCATATATTTT

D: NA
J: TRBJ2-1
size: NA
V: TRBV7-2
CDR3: CASSRKYGGTNEQFF
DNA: TGTGCCAGCAGCAGAAAGTACGGCGGGACCAATGAGCAGTTCTTC

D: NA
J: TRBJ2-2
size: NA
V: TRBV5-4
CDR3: CASSPRGVNTGELFF
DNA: TGTGCCAGCAGCCCCCGAGGTGTGAACACCGGGGAGCTGTTTTTT

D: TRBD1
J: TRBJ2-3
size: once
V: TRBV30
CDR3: CAWSPFTGTVKSDTQYF
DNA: TGTGCCTGGAGTCCCTTCACCGGGACAGTCAAATCAGATACGCAGTATTTT

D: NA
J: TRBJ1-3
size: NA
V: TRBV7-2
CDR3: CASSPTGQYSGNTIYF
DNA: TGTGCCAGCAGCCCCACCGGACAGTACTCTGGAAACACCATATATTTT